Listed here are 13 T cell receptor beta chains from one sample, sequenced in a study of blood T cells in healthy people across ages. With a J-beta primer mix and a sample-barcoded 5' primer, a second PCR ran about 6 to 11 cycles. TCRdb passed the 5' RACE reads through MiXCR, listing each CDR3 protein once. The sample comprises 800,000 to 950,000 distinct CDR3 sequences, approximately 32% of which are singletons, and more than 8.5% rests with the top ten. The same sample was also studied in work on T cells of mothers and their children.

Sequenced: blood. The receptor set was obtained from a middle-aged woman in good health.

This clonotype was recorded many times. The chain carries TRBV7-6 and TRBJ2-4, with 9 bases aligning to TRBD1. The CDR3 is made up of 19 amino acids. CDR1 and CDR2 (germline): SGHVS, FNYEAQ. V dropped 5 bases and J dropped 0; count of bases not matched to a gene: 14. This CDR3 reads CASSTGTGNTQIAKNIQYF. The CDR3 DNA is TGTGCCAGCAGCACCGGGACAGGGAATACACAGATAGCCAAAAACATTCAGTACTTC. The full variable domain, its missing parts supplied by reference TRBV7-6 and TRBJ2-4, is GAGVSQSPRYKVTKRGQDVALRCDPISGHVSLYWYRQALGQGPEFLTYFNYEAQQDKSGLPNDRFSAERPEGSISTLTIQRTEQRDSAMYRCASSTGTGNTQIAKNIQYFGAGTRLSVL.

This clonotype was detected many times. This chain connects TRBV4-1 to TRBJ2-5; D is unclear. V was clipped by 3 bases and J by 5 bases, with 22 bases between them. There are 17 residues in the CDR3. CDR1 and CDR2 from the germline V gene are MGHRA and YSYEKL. As DNA, the CDR3 is TGCGCCAGCAGCCAGGTGGCAGCCAGTTTTTTAGGGGAGACCCAGTACTTC. It is translated as CASSQVAASFLGETQYF.

This clonotype was counted a few times. This chain uses TRBV20-1 with TRBJ2-3, with unresolved D. V dropped 7 bases and J dropped 4 bases, with 15 bases sitting between them. Germline CDR1 DFQATT, CDR2 SNEGSKA (reference sequence). The CDR3 runs 13 residues. CDR3 amino acids: CSVRGPTSDTQYF. In DNA form, the CDR3 reads TGCAGTGTTCGAGGACCCACCTCAGATACGCAGTATTTT.

The chain joins TRBV27 to TRBJ1-1, with a tentative D call TRBD1 (5 bases). The CDR3 consists of 14 residues. CDR1 MNHEY and CDR2 SMNVEV come from the germline V gene (reference sequence). Trimming took off 5 bases at V and 0 bases at J, with 10 bases between the two ends. The chain's CDR3 is CASSHQGVNTEAFF. The CDR3 DNA is TGTGCCAGCAGTCATCAAGGGGTGAACACTGAAGCTTTCTTT.

Remarks on this clonotype: Just one base apart from a much larger clone, this may be a read error. The chain is built from TRBV7-9 and TRBJ2-7, with TRBD1 matching over 10 bases. The CDR3 sequence is 15 residues long. CDR1 is SEHNR, CDR2 FQNEAQ, per germline (reference sequence). The V gene end was trimmed by 4 bases and the J gene end by 3 bases; junction bases not matched to a gene: 6. CDR3 in DNA: TGTGCCAGCAGCTCCCGGGACAGGGGTCGCTACGAGCAGTACTTC. This gives the protein CASSSRDRGRYEQYF.

On this clonotype itself: At one end the junction does not follow the germline gene, possibly because of a read error. This sequence joins TRBV7-7 and TRBJ2-3; 8 nucleotides agree with TRBD2. This CDR3 has 15 amino acids. Germline V lookup: CDR1 SSHAT, CDR2 FNYEAQ (reference sequence). The CDR3 nucleotides are TGTGCTAGCAGCCGAGTAGCGGGGTTGGCAGATACGCAGTATTTT. It encodes CASSRVAGLADTQYF.

This clonotype was seen repeatedly, ten times or more. The chain is built from TRBV20-1 and TRBJ2-1; weak D call: TRBD2 (5 bases). The germline CDR1 and CDR2 sequences are DFQATT and SNEGSKA (reference sequence). Trimming stripped 3 bases from V and 2 bases from J, with 11 bases between. This CDR3 is 14 amino acids long. In nucleotides, the CDR3 is TGCAGTGCTAGTATCGGGGTAACCTACAATGAGCAGTTCTTC. Amino acids: CSASIGVTYNEQFF.

This clonotype was seen a handful of times. V usage is TRBV5-6 and J usage is TRBJ2-5; D is possibly TRBD2 (6 bases). The CDR3 loop spans 14 amino acids. Germline CDR1 and CDR2: SGHDT and YYEEEE. V gave up 5 bases and J gave up 7 bases, with 18 bases separating them. CDR3 nucleotide sequence: TGTGCCAGCAGTTGGGGGACGTTCGGGGGGACCCAGTACTTC. Encoded protein: CASSWGTFGGTQYF.

This clonotype was seen a few times. The CDR3 DNA reads as TGTGCCAGCAGTCCGAGAGAAACAGGGGGCCCCCCGGAGACCCAGTACTTC. Translating it yields CASSPRETGGPPETQYF. The J gene is TRBJ2-5, the V gene TRBV27; TRBD1 agrees at 9 bases. Trimming at V came to 5 bases and at J to 5 bases, leaving 15 bases not matched to a gene. The CDR3 is 17 residues long. The germline V gene has CDR1 MNHEY and CDR2 SMNVEV (reference sequence).

The rearrangement uses TRBV7-9 and TRBJ2-7, with 9 nucleotides matching TRBD1. Unmatched junction bases numbered 10, after V lost 1 base and J lost 0 bases. This CDR3 is built from 18 residues. The germline CDR1 and CDR2 sequences are SEHNR and FQNEAQ (reference sequence). The CDR3, as DNA: TGTGCCAGCAGCTTAGTCGGGACAGGGAGGTCCGCCTCCTACGAGCAGTACTTC. Protein product: CASSLVGTGRSASYEQYF.

This clonotype has only a few counts. The CDR3 loop reads CSAPPRGHYGYTF. The CDR3 DNA follows: TGCAGTGCTCCACCACGGGGACACTATGGCTACACCTTC. The chain combines TRBV20-1 with TRBJ1-2, with D tentatively TRBD1 (5 bases). This CDR3 is built from 13 residues. V was trimmed by 5 bases and J by 3 bases, leaving 13 bases between them. Germline V CDR1 and CDR2: DFQATT, SNEGSKA (reference sequence).

This chain connects TRBV4-3 to TRBJ2-3; unclear D gene. The V end was cut by 4 bases, the J end by 9 bases, with 11 bases between. The germline CDR1 and CDR2 sequences are LGHNA and YSLEER. The CDR3 runs 12 residues. As DNA, the CDR3 is TGCGCCAGCAGCCCTTACATCGAAACGCAGTATTTT. As protein: CASSPYIETQYF.

The chain carries TRBV29-1 and TRBJ1-2, with a weak D call TRBD1 (5 bases). This CDR3 has 12 amino acids. V lost 2 bases to trimming and J lost 7 bases, with 11 bases between them. CDR1 SQVTM and CDR2 ANQGSEA come from the germline V gene. CDR3 nucleotide sequence: TGCAGCGTTGAACAGGGCGGAGGTGGCTACACCTTC. Translated, it gives CSVEQGGGGYTF. The full variable domain, in which reference TRBV29-1 and TRBJ1-2 provide the parts outside the CDR3, is SAVISQKPSRDICQRGTSLTIQCQVDSQVTMMFWYRQQPGQSLTLIATANQGSEATYESGFVIDKFPISRPNLTFSTLTVSNMSPEDSSIYLCSVEQGGGGYTFGSGTRLTVV.